Following are 24 T cell receptor beta chains from one sample sequenced in a study of T cells in localized non-small cell lung cancer. Produced via immunoSEQ multiplex PCR; TCRdb's table is partial and in-frame only. The sample shows fewer than 100,000 clones, about nine tenths of them seen only once. This material consisted of peripheral blood, taken before any cancer treatment. These receptors were taken from a man between 40 and 70 years old with stage I squamous cell lung carcinoma.

The genes are TRBV6-5 and TRBJ1-1; D is possibly TRBD1 (5 bases). Trimming took 5 bases from V and 4 from J, leaving 17 bases between them. Per germline, CDR1 MNHEY and CDR2 SVGAGI. The CDR3 sequence is 15 residues long. The CDR3 nucleotides read TGTGCCAGCAGTCCGGGACTTTCCTATGGCACTGAAGCTTTCTTT. Translation gives CASSPGLSYGTEAFF.

V gene TRBV6-5 combines with J gene TRBJ2-3; tentative D call: TRBD1 (6 bases). Germline assignment: CDR1 MNHEY and CDR2 SVGAGI. Trimming shortened V by 0 bases and J by 4 bases, and 11 bases separated the two germline ends. This CDR3 has 15 residues. The CDR3 is CASSYSGAGADTQYF. The CDR3 nucleotides are TGTGCCAGCAGTTACTCGGGGGCAGGCGCAGATACGCAGTATTTT.

CDR3 region: CASSYHAGQYNSPLHF. The DNA of the CDR3 is TGTGCCAGCAGTTACCACGCGGGACAGTATAATTCACCCCTCCACTTT. V and J are TRBV6-5 and TRBJ1-6; 7 bases line up with TRBD1. Trimming cost V 2 bases and J 4 bases; bases outside gene matches: 5. CDR3 length: 16 amino acids. Per germline, CDR1 MNHEY and CDR2 SVGAGI.

Of note for this clone: The same CDR3 arises from other DNA sequences in this sample as well. This chain connects TRBV6-5 to TRBJ1-1; D call uncertain. This CDR3 has 13 amino acids. With 0 bases removed from V and 1 base from J, the gap between germline ends came to 3 bases. Germline CDR1 and CDR2: MNHEY and SVGAGI. CDR3 bases: TGTGCCAGCAGTTACTCGAGGAACACTGAAGCTTTCTTT. Translation: CASSYSRNTEAFF.

This chain joins TRBV21-1 and TRBJ1-4; the table calls TRBD1, which could not be checked here. TRBV21-1 counts as a pseudogene. The CDR3 is made up of 16 amino acids. The CDR3 loop reads CASSKDRETSNEKLFF. The CDR3 DNA reads as TGTGCCAGCAGCAAAGACAGGGAGACTTCTAATGAAAAACTGTTTTTT.

The chain has TRBV15 and TRBJ1-1; 8 positions match TRBD1. With 7 bases clipped from V and 4 bases from J, the junction kept 5 bases outside the gene matches. The length of the CDR3 is 13 residues. Germline assignment: CDR1 LNHNV and CDR2 YYDKDF (reference sequence). The CDR3 here is CATKGQAVTEAFF. CDR3 sequence (DNA): TGTGCCACCAAGGGACAGGCGGTCACTGAAGCTTTCTTT.

V gene TRBV28 combines with J gene TRBJ1-2, with TRBD1 matching over 7 bases. Losses at the gene ends were 6 bases for V and 4 bases for J; bases not matched to a gene: 14. Germline V gene lookup returns CDR1 MDHEN and CDR2 SYDVKM. The CDR3 length is 16 residues. CDR3 amino acids: CASRSRGQTVSYGYTF. CDR3 bases: TGTGCCAGCAGGTCGAGGGGACAGACCGTGAGCTATGGCTACACCTTC.

The chain recombines TRBV7-9 with TRBJ1-4; no clear D. The CDR3 runs 15 residues. From germline, CDR1 is SEHNR and CDR2 FQNEAQ (reference sequence). V lost 3 bases, J lost 7 bases, and 15 bases lay in between. CDR3 sequence: CASSFDGVGSEKLFF. The CDR3 DNA is TGTGCCAGCAGCTTTGACGGAGTTGGGAGTGAAAAACTGTTTTTT.

Written as DNA, the CDR3 is TGTGCCAGCAGCCAAGATCCGGGACGGTATAATTCACCCCTCCACTTT. Its translation: CASSQDPGRYNSPLHF. This chain links TRBV14 with TRBJ1-6; perhaps TRBD1 as D (5 bases). The CDR3 spans 16 residues. Germline values: CDR1 SGHDN, CDR2 FVKESK. V was clipped by 0 bases and J by 4 bases, with 10 bases between them.

This chain connects TRBV9 to TRBJ2-2; D might be TRBD1 (6 bases). The ends were cut back, 0 bases at V and 4 bases at J, with 13 bases in the middle. Germline V gene lookup returns CDR1 SGDLS and CDR2 YYNGEE. The CDR3 has 16 amino acids. This chain's CDR3 is CASSVGLGAGTGELFF. The CDR3, as DNA: TGTGCCAGCAGCGTAGGTTTGGGGGCGGGCACCGGGGAGCTGTTTTTT.

The chain is built from TRBV27 and TRBJ1-2, with 8 bases matching TRBD1. The trim removed 5 bases at V and 9 bases at J, leaving 11 bases unmatched. This CDR3 spans 14 amino acids. Germline CDR1 reads MNHEY; CDR2 reads SMNVEV (reference sequence). Here the CDR3 DNA reads TGTGCCAGCAGTCAAAGCCCAGGGGGCTTTAGCTACACCTTC. This encodes CASSQSPGGFSYTF.

The chain joins TRBV9 to TRBJ2-5; TRBD2 matches 13 bases. Trimming removed 0 bases from V and 0 bases from J; junction bases left unmatched: 2. The CDR3 length is 17 residues. In germline, CDR1 is SGDLS, CDR2 YYNGEE. As DNA, the CDR3 is TGTGCCAGCAGCGTAGCGACTAGCGGGGGGCACCAAGAGACCCAGTACTTC. Its translation: CASSVATSGGHQETQYF.

The V and J genes are TRBV5-1 and TRBJ1-4, with D possibly being TRBD1 (6 bases). V shed 2 bases and J shed 5 bases, with 10 bases lying between them. The CDR3 totals 14 residues. The germline V gene has CDR1 SGHRS and CDR2 YFSETQ. CDR3 residues: CASSFSGANEKLFF. CDR3 DNA sequence: TGCGCCAGCAGCTTCTCAGGGGCGAATGAAAAACTGTTTTTT.

The V call is TRBV7-9, the J call TRBJ2-1; 9 bases line up with TRBD2. This CDR3 contains 17 residues. Germline V CDR1 and CDR2: SEHNR, FQNEAQ (reference sequence). Trimming at V came to 6 bases and at J to 10 bases, leaving 19 bases not matched to a gene. The CDR3 region has the DNA TGTGCCAGCAGGTTTAGCGGGGGAGGGCGTTATTCCGACGAGCAGTTCTTC. This sequence encodes CASRFSGGGRYSDEQFF. Supplemented by reference TRBV7-9 and TRBJ2-1, the full variable domain reads DTGVSQNPRHKITKRGQNVTFRCDPISEHNRLYWYRQTLGQGPEFLTYFQNEAQLEKSRLLSDRFSAERPKGSFSTLEIQRTEQGDSAMYLCASRFSGGGRYSDEQFFGPGTRLTVL.

This chain joins TRBV2 and TRBJ2-1; 13 nucleotides align to TRBD2. The germline gives CDR1 SNHLY, CDR2 FYNNEI. V was clipped by 6 bases and J by 0 bases; unmatched bases: 5. CDR3 length equals 17 residues. This CDR3 is CASRGTSGGASYNEQFF. CDR3 sequence (DNA): TGTGCCAGCAGGGGCACTAGCGGGGGGGCCTCCTACAATGAGCAGTTCTTC.

This rearrangement joins TRBV19 to TRBJ1-4, with D hard to call. There are 11 residues in the CDR3. Germline values: CDR1 LNHDA, CDR2 SQIVND (reference sequence). Trimming removed 1 base from V and 14 bases from J, with 8 bases in between. The DNA of the CDR3 is TGTGCCAGTAGTATAGGAGGCCTGCTGTTTTTT. Its translation is CASSIGGLLFF.

V usage is TRBV19 and J usage is TRBJ1-6, with TRBD1 matching 9 bases. CDR3 length: 16 residues. The germline gives CDR1 LNHDA, CDR2 SQIVND (reference sequence). With 6 bases clipped from V and 3 bases from J, the junction kept 6 bases outside the gene matches. DNA of the CDR3: TGTGCCAGTAGGTCGGGGACAGGGTTCTATAATTCACCCCTCCACTTT. This codes for CASRSGTGFYNSPLHF.

V is TRBV6-1 and J is TRBJ2-7; 11 positions match TRBD2. The length of the CDR3 is 15 residues. The V and J ends lost 6 bases and 3 bases, in that order; junction bases with no gene match: 7. Per germline, CDR1 MNHNS and CDR2 SASEGT. The CDR3 region has the DNA TGTGCCAGCAGCACTAGACTAGCGGGGAACTACGAGCAGTACTTC. Its protein product is CASSTRLAGNYEQYF.

The chain uses TRBV4-2 and TRBJ1-4, with 9 bases that match TRBD1. Germline V gives CDR1 LGHNA, CDR2 YNFKEQ. The CDR3 runs to 16 residues. V dropped 0 bases and J dropped 6; count of bases not matched to a gene: 5. The CDR3: CASSQDRGQGYEKLFF. The CDR3 DNA is TGTGCCAGCAGCCAAGATCGGGGACAGGGATATGAAAAACTGTTTTTT.

This clone was seen once. V gene TRBV11-2 combines with J gene TRBJ1-1; D is perhaps TRBD1 (5 bases). Germline V CDR1 and CDR2: SGHAT, FQNNGV. The length of the CDR3 is 15 residues. V was shortened by 3 bases and J by 1 base, with 12 bases between the two germline ends. CDR3 DNA: TGTGCCAGCAGCTTCGTCCAGGGAGAGAACACTGAAGCTTTCTTT. It encodes CASSFVQGENTEAFF.

The chain links TRBV11-2 to TRBJ1-1; D remains ambiguous. The germline CDR1 and CDR2 sequences are SGHAT and FQNNGV. This CDR3 contains 15 residues. The ends were cut back, 0 bases at V and 1 base at J, with 9 bases in the middle. The CDR3 loop is CASSLDGKTNTEAFF. The DNA for the CDR3 is TGTGCCAGCAGCTTAGATGGTAAGACGAACACTGAAGCTTTCTTT.

This chain links TRBV5-6 with TRBJ2-1; 9 bases fit TRBD1. Unmatched junction bases numbered 4, after V lost 1 base and J lost 2 bases. Per the germline V gene, CDR1 is SGHDT and CDR2 is YYEEEE. The CDR3 spans 16 residues. The CDR3 loop is CASSLLGTGPYNEQFF. The CDR3 nucleotides are TGTGCCAGCAGCTTGCTTGGGACAGGGCCCTACAATGAGCAGTTCTTC.

This chain links TRBV7-8 with TRBJ1-5; D remains ambiguous. The CDR3 is 14 residues long. V lost 5 bases and J lost 0, with 8 bases in between. Germline V gene lookup returns CDR1 SGHVS and CDR2 FQNEAQ. The CDR3, as DNA: TGTGCCAGCAGCCCGCGGGATAGCAATCAGCCCCAGCATTTT. It encodes CASSPRDSNQPQHF.

This chain links TRBV6-5 with TRBJ2-7; 9 nucleotides align to TRBD1. The CDR3 contains 15 residues. V shed 0 bases, J shed 2 bases, and the junction held 2 bases outside the gene matches. Germline loops: CDR1 MNHEY, CDR2 SVGAGI. In DNA, the CDR3 is TGTGCCAGCAGTTACTCGGGACAGGGAACCTACGAGCAGTACTTC. Translation gives CASSYSGQGTYEQYF.